A single sample is the source of the 10 T cell receptor beta chains below, sequenced in a study of blood T cell repertoires in COVID-19. The method was immunoSEQ multiplex PCR; TCRdb's version includes in-frame clones alone and lacks a portion of them. This sample has about 15,000 clones; nearly 75% occur once, and the top ten carry 20% to 25%. The specimen was peripheral blood. The receptors come from a boy younger than 10 with active or convalescent COVID-19.

This clone has only a few counts. The rearrangement joins TRBV7-2 to TRBJ1-4, with D possibly TRBD1 on 5 matching bases. The germline CDR1 and CDR2 sequences are SGHTA and FQGNSA. With 1 base removed from V and 7 bases from J, the gap between germline ends came to 19 bases. This CDR3 has 17 residues. CDR3 bases: TGTGCCAGCAGCTTAGGTAGGGGACGTCAGGAGGGTGAAAAACTGTTTTTT. This codes for CASSLGRGRQEGEKLFF.

This clone was observed a handful of times. The chain uses TRBV5-6 and TRBJ1-2; weak D call: TRBD1 (6 bases). The ends were cut back, 1 base at V and 8 bases at J, with 15 bases in the middle. CDR3 length: 14 amino acids. Germline V gene data show CDR1 as SGHDT and CDR2 as YYEEEE. As DNA, the CDR3 is TGTGCCAGCAGCTTGAGAGGGGGTACGAGAGGCTACACCTTC. This gives the protein CASSLRGGTRGYTF.

The chain carries TRBV10-3 and TRBJ2-7; TRBD2 might be the D (6 bases). The CDR3 extends over 14 amino acids. V lost 8 bases, J lost 0 bases, and 14 bases lay in between. The germline V gene has CDR1 ENHRY and CDR2 SYGVKD. The CDR3 loop is CAIGSGRLSYEQYF. Here the CDR3 DNA reads TGTGCCATCGGTTCGGGGAGGCTCTCCTACGAGCAGTACTTC.

The chain uses TRBV6-1 and TRBJ1-3; D unclear. This CDR3 region has 14 residues. V was shortened by 1 base and J by 3 bases, with 7 bases between the two germline ends. CDR1 and CDR2 (germline): MNHNS, SASEGT. The CDR3 DNA reads TGTGCCAGCAGTGAAGGGGCTGTTGGAAACACCATATATTTT. Translation: CASSEGAVGNTIYF.

There are a few counts of this clone. V gene TRBV5-1 combines with J gene TRBJ2-3; maybe TRBD1 (7 bases). The germline CDR1 and CDR2 sequences are SGHRS and YFSETQ. V was clipped by 4 bases and J by 4 bases, with 22 bases between them. The CDR3 is 17 residues long. In DNA form, the CDR3 reads TGCGCCAGCAGCCGGAGGGGGCAGCTCCGCGACTCAGATACGCAGTATTTT. It translates to CASSRRGQLRDSDTQYF.

The chain links TRBV28 to TRBJ2-1, with 7 positions matching TRBD2. Germline assignment: CDR1 MDHEN and CDR2 SYDVKM. The CDR3 runs to 13 residues. V gave up 7 bases and J gave up 7 bases; unmatched junction bases: 7. As DNA, the CDR3 is TGTGCCAGCACTCCTCCAGCGGGAAATGAGCAGTTCTTC. Amino acid sequence: CASTPPAGNEQFF.

The chain couples TRBV18 to TRBJ2-2; 8 bases align to TRBD2. The CDR3 contains 15 residues. Germline-derived CDR1 and CDR2 are KGHSH and LQKENI. J gave up 3 bases and V 3 bases, and 3 bases lay outside the gene matches. CDR3 amino acids: CASSPRGGDTGELFF. DNA for the CDR3: TGTGCCAGCTCACCCCGGGGGGGCGACACCGGGGAGCTGTTTTTT.

The chain combines TRBV7-2 with TRBJ2-7, with 9 bases fitting TRBD1. The CDR3 totals 14 residues. J gave up 2 bases and V 6 bases, and 5 bases lay outside the gene matches. Germline loops: CDR1 SGHTA, CDR2 FQGNSA. CDR3 bases: TGTGCCAGCAGAACGGACAGGGGCACCTACGAGCAGTACTTC. This encodes CASRTDRGTYEQYF.

The rearrangement links TRBV9 to TRBJ2-7, with 7 nucleotides matching TRBD2. Germline CDR1 and CDR2: SGDLS and YYNGEE. With 0 bases clipped from V and 3 bases from J, the junction kept 6 bases outside the gene matches. The length of the CDR3 is 15 residues. CDR3 region: CASSVGREYGYEQYF. The CDR3 bases are TGTGCCAGCAGCGTAGGGCGGGAGTACGGCTACGAGCAGTACTTC.

The chain combines TRBV4-1 with TRBJ1-2; 7 bases fit TRBD1. Trimming took 4 bases from V and 5 from J; bases not matched to a gene: 7. Germline CDR1 reads MGHRA; CDR2 reads YSYEKL. The CDR3 runs 14 residues. The CDR3, as DNA: TGCGCCAGCAGCCGCGGACAGGCCCCTTATGGCTACACCTTC. Its protein product is CASSRGQAPYGYTF.